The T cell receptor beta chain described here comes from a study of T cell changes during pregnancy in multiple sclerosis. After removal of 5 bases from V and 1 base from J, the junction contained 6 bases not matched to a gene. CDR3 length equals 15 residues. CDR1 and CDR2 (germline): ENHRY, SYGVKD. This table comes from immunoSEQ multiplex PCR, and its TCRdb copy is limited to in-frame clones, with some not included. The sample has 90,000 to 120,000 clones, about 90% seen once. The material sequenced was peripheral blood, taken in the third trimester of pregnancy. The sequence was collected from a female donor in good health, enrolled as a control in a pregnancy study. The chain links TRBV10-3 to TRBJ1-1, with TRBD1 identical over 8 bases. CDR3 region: CAISSGTGGNTEAFF. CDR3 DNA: TGTGCCATCAGTTCCGGGACAGGTGGGAACACTGAAGCTTTCTTT.